This T cell receptor beta chain was retrieved from a study of blood T cell repertoires in COVID-19 (dated by TCRdb to about 2020). With respect to the entire study: Samples from collaborators originated in the United States, Italy and Spain and spanned both the acute and convalescent phases of COVID-19. The material from the prospective study consisted of cDNA or gDNA derived from T cells, B-cell-depleted T cells, or PBMCs. Deeply sampled blood TCRbeta repertoires from subjects exposed to, actively infected with, or recovered from COVID-19 were included in the dataset. A freely available public database, intended as a resource for researchers studying the immune response to SARS-CoV-2, is where the repertoires were released. Samples came from the ongoing ImmuneRACE study (first 160 participants) plus 1,254 subjects from 6 global collaborators. The sample metadata nearly always contained a de-identified subject ID, COVID-19 status, age in years and sex. Where available, HLA class I and class II types were taken from metadata supplied by the sample provider and were not determined by assay-based typing. The paper's findings and limits, for the study overall: The amount of clinical and demographic metadata varied by source and participant and was provided uncurated.

For this clone: The antigen this receptor binds is unknown. No much larger clonotype is one base removed from it; base qualities were not supplied.

The immunoSEQ Assay, a bias-controlled multiplex PCR, was used to amplify TCRbeta CDR3 regions from genomic DNA. Per the original workflow: Within the assay, amplification of reference gene primers was used to estimate how many nucleated cells each sample contained. To quantify the absolute abundance of each unique TCRbeta CDR3 rearrangement, sequence reads were collapsed and filtered. For each sample, productive Simpson clonality was calculated as the square root of Simpson's diversity index across productive rearrangements. What TCRdb holds here is the immuneACCESS table cut down to in-frame rearrangements. Part of the clones is not present; checked against another copy, under half of the missing clones reflect an unresolved V gene, and the others are unexplained. V and J calls and clone size are copied from that table; D and trimming were computed from the DNA. The sample table shows 55,000 to 70,000 clones, and around 77% are seen once. The ten largest clones capture 3.2% of the sample.

V is reduced by 0 bases and J by 4 bases, leaving a spacing of 12 bases between them. CDR1 and CDR2 are drawn from the germline V gene: LGHNA, YNFKEQ. From the cysteine through the phenylalanine, the CDR3 covers 15 amino acids. Just CDR3 DNA is preserved here, 45 bases in frame from base 1. The collaborating institutions used their own protocols to collect whole blood in K2EDTA tubes. Collaborator samples were shipped for TCRbeta analysis as frozen whole blood, isolated PBMCs, or DNA extracted from either sample type. The origin of this receptor is a man aged 55 to 70 with acute or convalescent COVID-19. The chain links TRBV4-2 with TRBJ2-5; the D gene cannot be named for sure. The sequencing input was peripheral blood. The CDR3 reads as follows: CASSQEPRGSETQYF. The sequence in DNA is TGTGCCAGCAGCCAAGAGCCCCGAGGTTCAGAGACCCAGTACTTC.